This T cell receptor (beta chain) is from a study of post-analysis software for immune sequencing data. Study-level results: Same-batch samples co-clustered strongly by F measure. Elevated frequency relative to controls characterized several TRBV segments in patients, TRBV5-6, TRBV5-1 and TRBV20-1 among them.

The library was made from cDNA and included unique molecular identifiers. TCRdb re-analysed the PCR reads in MiXCR, keeping a single row per CDR3 protein. The data contain 600,000 to 700,000 distinct CDR3 sequences, around 60% of them singletons. This clonotype was counted once. Its target is not known. V lost 0 bases and J lost 2, with 7 bases in between. This CDR3 comprises 14 residues. Germline CDR1 is SNHLY and CDR2 is FYNNEI. The sample comprised blood. The chain carries TRBV2 and TRBJ2-5; unclear D gene. The clonotype was recovered from a girl aged 2-9 years with multiple sclerosis. CDR3 in amino acids: CASSEAKGQETQYF. Written as DNA, the CDR3 is TGTGCCAGCAGTGAAGCAAAGGGACAAGAGACCCAGTACTTC.